The subject of this entry is one T cell receptor (beta chain). This specimen includes other DNA sequences encoding the same CDR3. Method: immunoSEQ multiplex PCR; TCRdb's copy keeps in-frame clones and lacks some. The sample records some 2.4 million clones, approximately 94% being singletons. This record comes from a study of shared clonotypes between healthy human individuals. This receptor was identified in a man between 18 and 35 years old in good health. Some clones in this sample may be carry-over from other donors' samples. The sample taken for sequencing was naive CD4+ T cells from PBMCs. Indicated subset: CD45RA+ positively selected.

CDR3 region: CASSFRGMNTEAFF. Written as DNA, the CDR3 is TGTGCCAGCAGTTTTAGGGGAATGAACACTGAAGCTTTCTTT. This chain uses TRBV28 with TRBJ1-1; possibly TRBD1 for D (5 bases). From germline, CDR1 is MDHEN and CDR2 SYDVKM. Deletions cut 3 bases from V and 0 bases from J, with 8 bases between. The CDR3 runs 14 residues.